A single sample is the source of the 20 T cell receptor beta chains below, sequenced in a study of cytomegalovirus exposure and HLA in healthy donors. The PCR was carried out with 60 Vbeta primers and 13 Jbeta primers. Data came from immunoSEQ multiplex PCR; TCRdb stores just in-frame clones and leaves some out. The sample carries 100,000 to 150,000 clones, about 81% recorded once. The sequenced material came from PBMCs. These receptors came from a woman aged 40 to 49 in good health and CMV-seropositive.

This clone has a handful of counts. The chain couples TRBV4-3 to TRBJ2-1; 10 nucleotides match TRBD2. The CDR3 extends over 15 amino acids. V shed 4 bases and J 7 bases; nucleotides not matched to a gene: 7. Per the germline V gene, CDR1 is LGHNA and CDR2 is YSLEER. Written as DNA, the CDR3 is TGCGCCAGCAGCCCAACTAGCGGGATAATGAATGAGCAGTTCTTC. This translates into CASSPTSGIMNEQFF.

This clone was counted ten times or more. This chain joins TRBV15 and TRBJ2-1; D is ambiguous. Trimming stripped 3 bases from V and 2 bases from J, with 11 bases between. The CDR3 runs 15 residues. The V gene's germline CDR1 is LNHNV and CDR2 YYDKDF (reference sequence). The CDR3 DNA sequence: TGTGCCACCAGCAGTCGCGGTGTGACCTACAATGAGCAGTTCTTC. It is translated as CATSSRGVTYNEQFF.

Only one count was recorded for this clone. The chain recombines TRBV25-1 with TRBJ2-7; D is ambiguous. With 3 bases removed from V and 6 bases from J, the gap between germline ends came to 12 bases. This CDR3 has 13 residues. Per germline, CDR1 MGHDK and CDR2 SYGVNS. CDR3 protein: CASSDGGRSEQYF. The CDR3 DNA sequence: TGTGCCAGCAGTGATGGTGGCCGCAGCGAGCAGTACTTC.

The V call is TRBV19, the J call TRBJ2-2; no clear D gene. CDR3 length: 14 residues. In germline, CDR1 is LNHDA, CDR2 SQIVND (reference sequence). Trimming took 0 bases from V and 6 from J, leaving 8 bases between them. Here the CDR3 DNA reads TGTGCCAGTAGTATAGAAACCCTACCCGGGGAGCTGTTTTTT. This encodes CASSIETLPGELFF.

CDR3 DNA sequence: TGCGCCAGCAGCTTGGCAGGGGGTAAATGTGAAGCTTTCTTT. Its translation: CASSLAGGKCEAFF. The rearrangement joins TRBV5-1 to TRBJ1-1; 7 positions agree with TRBD1. Germline V gene lookup returns CDR1 SGHRS and CDR2 YFSETQ. J was trimmed by 7 bases and V by 0 bases; bases with no gene match: 6. The CDR3 is 14 residues long.

The table lists this clone with a few counts. The chain combines TRBV5-6 with TRBJ2-1; 7 bases line up with TRBD2. Trimming removed 6 bases from V and 1 base from J; junction bases left unmatched: 10. Germline CDR1 and CDR2: SGHDT and YYEEEE. The CDR3 is 16 amino acids. CDR3: CASNAGGIGSYNEQFF. The CDR3 nucleotides are TGTGCCAGCAACGCCGGGGGGATAGGGTCCTACAATGAGCAGTTCTTC. The variable domain in full, completed from reference TRBV5-6 and TRBJ2-1, reads DAGVTQSPTHLIKTRGQQVTLRCSPKSGHDTVSWYQQALGQGPQFIFQYYEEEERQRGNFPDRFSGHQFPNYSSELNVNALLLGDSALYLCASNAGGIGSYNEQFFGPGTRLTVL.

The chain recombines TRBV4-1 with TRBJ1-4; TRBD1 aligns across 11 bases. Germline-derived CDR1 and CDR2 are MGHRA and YSYEKL. The CDR3 spans 16 residues. Germline trimming cut 4 bases from V and 7 bases from J; bases unmatched to any gene: 8. The CDR3 reads CASSRGQGAYLEKLFF. DNA for the CDR3: TGCGCCAGCAGCCGAGGACAGGGGGCATACCTTGAAAAACTGTTTTTT.

This clone is a singleton in its sample. The chain employs TRBV4-1 and TRBJ2-7, with a possible D match to TRBD1 (5 bases). This CDR3 is 16 amino acids long. Germline V gene data show CDR1 as MGHRA and CDR2 as YSYEKL. The V end lost 1 base, the J end lost 1 base, and 14 bases lay between the germline ends. The CDR3, as DNA: TGCGCCAGCAGCCAAGTCACATCAGGGATATCCTACGAGCAGTACTTC. Its protein is CASSQVTSGISYEQYF.

This clone was detected only once. The chain employs TRBV11-2 and TRBJ2-5; tentative D call: TRBD1 (6 bases). Trimming left V 1 base short and J 2 bases short, with 11 bases between. The CDR3 consists of 15 residues. Germline CDR1 is SGHAT and CDR2 is FQNNGV. CDR3 sequence reads: CASSLGGQQQETQYF. In DNA, the CDR3 is TGTGCCAGCAGCTTAGGAGGACAGCAACAAGAGACCCAGTACTTC.

The CDR3 region is CASSLEGQGNTGELFF. The CDR3 nucleotides read TGCGCCAGCAGCTTGGAGGGACAGGGAAACACCGGGGAGCTGTTTTTT. This chain joins TRBV5-1 and TRBJ2-2; the match to TRBD1 covers 9 bases. The CDR3 sequence is 16 residues long. With 0 bases clipped from V and 2 bases from J, the junction kept 2 bases outside the gene matches. Germline loops: CDR1 SGHRS, CDR2 YFSETQ.

This chain joins TRBV6-5 and TRBJ1-2; D gene unclear. This CDR3 contains 11 residues. V lost 5 bases, J lost 7 bases, and 8 bases lay in between. Germline V gives CDR1 MNHEY, CDR2 SVGAGI. This chain's CDR3 is CASSNSGGYTF. The CDR3 region has the DNA TGTGCCAGCAGTAACAGCGGTGGCTACACCTTC.

This chain joins TRBV5-6 and TRBJ1-4; TRBD1 aligns across 10 bases. The trim removed 2 bases at V and 4 bases at J, leaving 2 bases unmatched. Germline V gives CDR1 SGHDT, CDR2 YYEEEE. CDR3 length: 15 residues. CDR3 DNA sequence: TGTGCCAGCAGCTTCGGGACAGGGGATAATGAAAAACTGTTTTTT. Residues: CASSFGTGDNEKLFF.

V gene TRBV5-1 combines with J gene TRBJ1-5; 7 nucleotides agree with TRBD1. CDR3 length: 14 residues. The V segment lost 4 bases and the J segment 2 bases; nucleotides outside the gene matches: 3. The V gene's germline CDR1 is SGHRS and CDR2 YFSETQ. The CDR3 loop reads CASSDRAGNQPQHF. CDR3 coding DNA: TGCGCCAGCAGCGACAGGGCTGGCAATCAGCCCCAGCATTTT.

The chain employs TRBV7-3 and TRBJ2-1; TRBD2 might be the D (6 bases). Trimming pared 5 bases from V and 8 bases from J, leaving 10 bases between. CDR3 length: 12 amino acids. Per germline, CDR1 SGHTA and CDR2 FQGTGA. In DNA form, the CDR3 reads TGTGCCAGCAGCCCCGGGAGCGATGAGCAGTTCTTC. Residues: CASSPGSDEQFF.

This clone has only a few counts. The chain is built from TRBV5-1 and TRBJ1-1; a possible D gene is TRBD1 (5 bases). Germline CDR1 SGHRS, CDR2 YFSETQ. This CDR3 contains 15 residues. Trimming cost V 1 base and J 4 bases, with 14 bases left between them. CDR3 loop: CASSLWGGRGTEAFF. The CDR3 DNA reads TGCGCCAGCAGCTTGTGGGGGGGACGTGGCACTGAAGCTTTCTTT.

The chain carries TRBV29-1 and TRBJ1-2; the D gene is possibly TRBD1 (5 bases). V was trimmed by 3 bases and J by 4 bases, leaving 12 bases between them. Germline CDR1 SQVTM, CDR2 ANQGSEA. CDR3 length equals 13 residues. The CDR3 sequence is CSVEGGPGYGYTF. DNA of the CDR3: TGCAGCGTTGAGGGGGGTCCCGGCTATGGCTACACCTTC.

The V gene is TRBV9, the J gene TRBJ1-2, with D uncertain. This CDR3 spans 13 amino acids. Trimming stripped 2 bases from V and 2 bases from J, with 7 bases between. Germline lookup yields CDR1 SGDLS and CDR2 YYNGEE. The CDR3 coding sequence is TGTGCCAGCAGCGTTCACGCGAACTATGGCTACACCTTC. It is translated as CASSVHANYGYTF.

The chain has TRBV6-6 and TRBJ1-4; 10 bases align to TRBD1. Germline CDR1 and CDR2: MNHNY and SVGAGI (reference sequence). V trimming: 6 bases; J trimming: 8 bases; junction bases outside the gene matches: 6. The length of the CDR3 is 14 residues. CDR3 sequence: CASRTGQGHEKLFF. The CDR3 DNA sequence: TGTGCCAGCAGGACGGGACAGGGGCACGAAAAACTGTTTTTT.

V gene TRBV29-1 combines with J gene TRBJ2-7; possible D gene TRBD2, 6 bases. Germline assignment: CDR1 SQVTM and CDR2 ANQGSEA. V lost 1 base to trimming and J lost 6 bases, with 19 bases between them. The CDR3 spans 15 residues. CDR3 protein: CSVEGWGVAPSEQYF. The DNA of the CDR3 is TGCAGCGTTGAAGGGTGGGGGGTGGCCCCGTCCGAGCAGTACTTC.

CDR3 sequence: CSARAPQEQYF. In DNA, the CDR3 is TGCAGTGCTAGAGCCCCCCAGGAGCAGTACTTC. The gene calls are TRBV20-1 and TRBJ2-7, with D uncertain. CDR1 is DFQATT and CDR2 is SNEGSKA in the germline V gene (reference sequence). This CDR3 is 11 amino acids long. The V end was cut by 1 base, the J end by 7 bases, with 8 bases between.